The 11 T cell receptor beta chains in this list originate from one sample, sequenced in a study of cytotoxic CD8 clonotypes in ibrutinib-treated CLL. Generated by immunoSEQ multiplex PCR, the TCRdb table keeps only in-frame clones and is missing some. Of about 300,000 clones detected, approximately 79% appear once; the ten largest clones hold around 6%. Source: PBMCs, taken at disease progression, from a patient treated with ibrutinib. The receptor set was obtained from a human donor with chronic lymphocytic leukemia.

The chain links TRBV18 to TRBJ1-4, with 7 bases fitting TRBD1. Germline CDR1 is KGHSH and CDR2 is LQKENI. V gave up 6 bases and J gave up 5 bases; unmatched junction bases: 9. CDR3 size: 15 residues. The CDR3 sequence is CASSDRQGINEKLFF. The CDR3 DNA is TGTGCCAGCTCGGACAGACAGGGAATAAATGAAAAACTGTTTTTT.

CDR3 amino acids: CASSLDREGEQYF. The CDR3, as DNA: TGTGCCAGCTCGCTAGACAGGGAGGGAGAGCAGTACTTC. The V and J genes are TRBV18 and TRBJ2-7; D is tentatively TRBD1 or TRBD2 (7 bases each). CDR1 KGHSH and CDR2 LQKENI come from the germline V gene. Trimming pared 6 bases from V and 7 bases from J, leaving 16 bases between. CDR3 size: 13 residues.

The chain links TRBV6-1 to TRBJ1-6; possibly TRBD1 for D (6 bases). V was pared by 8 bases and J by 7 bases, with 18 bases between. In germline, CDR1 is MNHNS, CDR2 SASEGT. This CDR3 has 15 amino acids. CDR3: CASGLGGGGNSPLHF. The DNA for the CDR3 is TGTGCCAGCGGACTAGGGGGGGGAGGAAATTCACCCCTCCACTTT.

CDR3 sequence reads: CASSNPTSGRYEQYF. Written as DNA, the CDR3 is TGTGCCAGCAGTAACCCCACTAGCGGGAGATACGAGCAGTACTTC. The chain combines TRBV6-5 with TRBJ2-7, with 11 bases fitting TRBD2. The CDR3 has 15 residues. Germline V gene lookup returns CDR1 MNHEY and CDR2 SVGAGI. Unmatched junction bases numbered 7, after V lost 5 bases and J lost 4 bases.

This clone showed up just once. The J gene is TRBJ2-5, the V gene TRBV4-3; D perhaps matches TRBD1 (5 bases). The length of the CDR3 is 15 residues. Germline CDR1 and CDR2: LGHNA and YSLEER. The germline V and J ends were trimmed by 0 bases and 5 bases, with 13 bases remaining between them. For the CDR3, the DNA is TGCGCCAGCAGCCAAGATCTCTCAGGGCCGGAGACCCAGTACTTC. Translation gives CASSQDLSGPETQYF.

This chain connects TRBV6-1 to TRBJ1-6; 7 bases are a match to TRBD1. The CDR3 has 15 residues. V trimming: 5 bases; J trimming: 10 bases; junction bases outside the gene matches: 11. The germline gives CDR1 MNHNS, CDR2 SASEGT. In nucleotides, the CDR3 is TGTGCCAGCAGTCGACAGGGAAGGACCAACTCACCCCTCCACTTT. Protein: CASSRQGRTNSPLHF.

V and J are TRBV7-2 and TRBJ1-5; TRBD1 aligns across 8 bases. Looked up from germline, CDR1 is SGHTA and CDR2 is FQGNSA. CDR3 length: 16 amino acids. With V trimmed by 3 bases and J by 2 bases, 6 bases remained unmatched. CDR3: CASSFDRGSGNQPQHF. CDR3 coding DNA: TGTGCCAGCAGCTTCGACAGGGGCAGTGGCAATCAGCCCCAGCATTTT.

The rearrangement links TRBV11-3 to TRBJ2-2; 8 positions match TRBD1. Germline CDR1 and CDR2: SGHNT and YENEEA. This CDR3 is built from 15 residues. The V gene end was trimmed by 6 bases and the J gene end by 4 bases; junction bases not matched to a gene: 7. Here the CDR3 reads CASSHGQGGTGELFF. DNA of the CDR3: TGTGCCAGCAGTCACGGACAGGGAGGCACCGGGGAGCTGTTTTTT.

The genes are TRBV2 and TRBJ2-2; tentative D call: TRBD2 (5 bases). The CDR3 covers 16 residues. Between the trimmed V and J ends, which lost 6 bases and 5 bases, there was a span of 19 bases. Germline loops: CDR1 SNHLY, CDR2 FYNNEI. The CDR3 protein is CASRGIRVAGTGELFF. The CDR3 region has the DNA TGTGCCAGCAGGGGGATACGGGTGGCGGGTACCGGGGAGCTGTTTTTT.

This clone was observed a single time. The genes are TRBV19 and TRBJ1-4; 8 nucleotides match TRBD1. This CDR3 is 14 amino acids long. V shed 6 bases, J shed 7 bases, and the junction held 7 bases outside the gene matches. Germline V gene sequence: CDR1 LNHDA, CDR2 SQIVND (reference sequence). CDR3 sequence (DNA): TGTGCCAGTAGGAGCAGGGGGCAAAGTGAAAAACTGTTTTTT. This sequence encodes CASRSRGQSEKLFF.

J is TRBJ2-3 and V is TRBV18; TRBD1 agrees at 9 bases. With V trimmed by 6 bases and J by 3 bases, 4 bases remained unmatched. This CDR3 is 14 amino acids long. Germline assignment: CDR1 KGHSH and CDR2 LQKENI. The CDR3 is CASSGTGLTDTQYF. For the CDR3, the DNA is TGTGCCAGCTCCGGGACAGGGTTGACAGATACGCAGTATTTT. Drawing the rest from reference TRBV18 and TRBJ2-3, the complete variable domain is NAGVMQNPRHLVRRRGQEARLRCSPMKGHSHVYWYRQLPEEGLKFMVYLQKENIIDESGMPKERFSAEFPKEGPSILRIQQVVRGDSAAYFCASSGTGLTDTQYFGPGTRLTVL.